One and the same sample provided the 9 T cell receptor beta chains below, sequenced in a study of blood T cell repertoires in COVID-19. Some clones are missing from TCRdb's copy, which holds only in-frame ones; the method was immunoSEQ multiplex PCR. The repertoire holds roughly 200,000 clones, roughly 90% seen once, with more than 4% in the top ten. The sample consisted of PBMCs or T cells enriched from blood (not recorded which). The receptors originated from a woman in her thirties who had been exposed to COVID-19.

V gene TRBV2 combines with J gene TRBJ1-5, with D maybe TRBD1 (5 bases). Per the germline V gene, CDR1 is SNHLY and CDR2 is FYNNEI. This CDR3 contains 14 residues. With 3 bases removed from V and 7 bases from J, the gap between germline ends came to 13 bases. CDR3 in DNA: TGTGCCAGCAGTGAGGTCGGGGAGGGGCAGCCCCAGCATTTT. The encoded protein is CASSEVGEGQPQHF.

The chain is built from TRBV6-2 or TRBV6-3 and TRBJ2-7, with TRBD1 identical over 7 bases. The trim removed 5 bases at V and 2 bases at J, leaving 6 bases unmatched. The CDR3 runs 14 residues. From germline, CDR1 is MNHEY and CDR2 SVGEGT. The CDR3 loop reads CASSKDRTAYEQYF. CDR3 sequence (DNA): TGTGCCAGCAGTAAGGACAGGACCGCCTACGAGCAGTACTTC.

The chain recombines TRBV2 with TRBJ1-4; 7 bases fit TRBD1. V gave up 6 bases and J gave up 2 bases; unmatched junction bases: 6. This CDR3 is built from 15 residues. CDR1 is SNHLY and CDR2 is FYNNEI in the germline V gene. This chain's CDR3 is CASSAEGGTNEKLFF. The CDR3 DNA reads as TGTGCCAGCAGCGCCGAAGGGGGCACTAATGAAAAACTGTTTTTT.

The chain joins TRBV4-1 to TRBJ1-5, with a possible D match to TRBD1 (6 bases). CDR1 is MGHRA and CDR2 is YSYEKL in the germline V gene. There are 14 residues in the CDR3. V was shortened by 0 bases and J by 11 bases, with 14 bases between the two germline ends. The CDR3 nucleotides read TGCGCCAGCAGCCAAGAGGGTCGGGGGGCGACCCAGCATTTT. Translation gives CASSQEGRGATQHF.

Written as DNA, the CDR3 is TGTGCCAGCAGCAGAGTTTGCACTGAAGCTTTCTTT. This sequence encodes CASSRVCTEAFF. The chain couples TRBV21-1 to TRBJ1-1. TRBV21-1 is an annotated pseudogene. CDR3 size: 12 residues.

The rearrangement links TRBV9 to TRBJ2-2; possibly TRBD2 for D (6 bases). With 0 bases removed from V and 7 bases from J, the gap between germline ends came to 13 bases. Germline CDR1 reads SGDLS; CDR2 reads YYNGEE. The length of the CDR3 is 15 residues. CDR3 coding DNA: TGTGCCAGCAGCGTAGACGGGAGCTTTGGCGGGGAGCTGTTTTTT. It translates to CASSVDGSFGGELFF.

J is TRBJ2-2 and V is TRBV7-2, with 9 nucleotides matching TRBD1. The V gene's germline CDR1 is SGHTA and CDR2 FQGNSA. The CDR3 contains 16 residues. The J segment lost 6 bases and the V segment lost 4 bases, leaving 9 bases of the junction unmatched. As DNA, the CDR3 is TGTGCCAGCAGCTCGGGACAGGGAGGGCTAGCCGGGGAGCTGTTTTTT. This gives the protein CASSSGQGGLAGELFF.

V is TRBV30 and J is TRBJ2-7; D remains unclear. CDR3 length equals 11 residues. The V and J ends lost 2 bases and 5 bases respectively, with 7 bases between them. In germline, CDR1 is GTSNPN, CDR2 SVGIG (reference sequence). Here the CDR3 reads CAWSHSHEQYF. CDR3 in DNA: TGTGCCTGGAGTCATTCCCACGAGCAGTACTTC. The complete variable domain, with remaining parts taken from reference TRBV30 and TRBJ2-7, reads SQTIHQWPATLVQPVGSPLSLECTVEGTSNPNLYWYRQAAGRGLQLLFYSVGIGQISSEVPQNLSASRPQDRQFILSSKKLLLSDSGFYLCAWSHSHEQYFGPGTRLTVT.

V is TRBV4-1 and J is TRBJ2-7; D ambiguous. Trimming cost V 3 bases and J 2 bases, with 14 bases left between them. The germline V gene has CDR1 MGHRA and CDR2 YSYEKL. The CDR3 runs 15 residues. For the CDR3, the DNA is TGCGCCAGCAGCCACGAGCTGAGGCCTACCTACGAGCAGTACTTC. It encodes CASSHELRPTYEQYF.